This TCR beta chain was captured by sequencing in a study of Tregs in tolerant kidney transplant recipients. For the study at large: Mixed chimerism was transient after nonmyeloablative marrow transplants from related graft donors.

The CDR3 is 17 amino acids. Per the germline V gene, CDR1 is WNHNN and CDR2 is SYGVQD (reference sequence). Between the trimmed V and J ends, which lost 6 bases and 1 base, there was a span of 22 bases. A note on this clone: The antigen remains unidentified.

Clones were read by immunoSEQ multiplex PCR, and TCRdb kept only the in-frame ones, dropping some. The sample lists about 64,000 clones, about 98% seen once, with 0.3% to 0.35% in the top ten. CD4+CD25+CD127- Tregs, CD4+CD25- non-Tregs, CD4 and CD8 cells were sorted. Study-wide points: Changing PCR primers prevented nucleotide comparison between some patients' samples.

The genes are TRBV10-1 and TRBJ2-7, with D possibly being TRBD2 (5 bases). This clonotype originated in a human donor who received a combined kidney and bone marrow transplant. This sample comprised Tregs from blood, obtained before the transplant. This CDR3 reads CASSQPPGTQKSYEQYF. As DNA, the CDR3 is TGCGCCAGCAGCCAACCCCCGGGAACCCAGAAGTCCTACGAGCAGTACTTC.